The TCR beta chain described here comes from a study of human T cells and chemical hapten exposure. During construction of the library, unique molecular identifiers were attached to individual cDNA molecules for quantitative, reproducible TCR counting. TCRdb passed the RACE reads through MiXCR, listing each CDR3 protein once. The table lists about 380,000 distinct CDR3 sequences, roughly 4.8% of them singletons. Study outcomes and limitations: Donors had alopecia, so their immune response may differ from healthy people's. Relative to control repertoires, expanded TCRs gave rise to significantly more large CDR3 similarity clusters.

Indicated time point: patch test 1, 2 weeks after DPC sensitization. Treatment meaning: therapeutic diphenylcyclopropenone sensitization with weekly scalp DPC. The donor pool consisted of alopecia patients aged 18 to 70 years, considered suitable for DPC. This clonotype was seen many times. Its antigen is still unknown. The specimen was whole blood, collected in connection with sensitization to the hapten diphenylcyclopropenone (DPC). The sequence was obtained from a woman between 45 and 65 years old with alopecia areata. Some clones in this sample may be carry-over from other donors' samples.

The CDR3 loop is CASSGPTDEQFF. The CDR3 region has the DNA TGCGCCAGCAGCGGCCCTACGGATGAGCAGTTCTTC. The chain is built from TRBV5-1 and TRBJ2-1, with D unclear. Germline V gene lookup returns CDR1 SGHRS and CDR2 YFSETQ. The CDR3 has 12 residues. Trimming shortened V by 4 bases and J by 8 bases, and 10 bases separated the two germline ends.